This T cell receptor beta chain stems from a study of cytotoxic CD8 clonotypes in ibrutinib-treated CLL. The planned depth of sequencing spanned 1 in 200,000 to 1 in 1 million T cells. The assay was immunoSEQ multiplex PCR, and TCRdb's table has in-frame clones only and misses some. This repertoire shows roughly 180,000 clones, less than 85% found once; its top ten account for 3.5% to 5.5%. This clone was counted a single time. Sequenced material: PBMCs, taken after 24 months of ibrutinib treatment. The receptor comes from a human donor with chronic lymphocytic leukemia.

DNA for the CDR3: TGTGCCTGGGAATCTGGACAGGGGGCGGTGGAGACCCAGTACTTC. Protein product: CAWESGQGAVETQYF. The V and J genes are TRBV30 and TRBJ2-5, with TRBD1 matching over 11 bases. V lost 5 bases to trimming and J lost 5 bases; unmatched junction nucleotides: 10. CDR3 size: 15 residues. Germline CDR1 and CDR2: GTSNPN and SVGIG (reference sequence).